This T cell receptor beta chain derives from a study of blood T cells in healthy people across ages. The study, taken as a whole, reports: Older individuals had lower TCR beta diversity per million T cells (the decline was roughly linear).

CDR1 DFQATT and CDR2 SNEGSKA come from the germline V gene (reference sequence). V dropped 5 bases and J dropped 3; count of bases not matched to a gene: 13. This CDR3 has 16 amino acids. This clonotype was seen a handful of times. What it binds is not known. Donors gave around 10 milliliters of peripheral blood apiece. Together with a sample-barcoded 5' primer, a J-beta primer mix was included in a second PCR lasting about 7 to 11 cycles. Each TCR beta cDNA got a 12-nucleotide random molecular identifier. Individual samples furnished no less than 2.5 million CDR3-containing paired-end reads apiece. TCRdb fed the 5' RACE reads into MiXCR, producing one record per CDR3 protein. This sample has hundreds of thousands of distinct CDR3 sequences, with 45% to 50% found just once.

The sample was blood. This TCR derives from a woman aged 55-75 years in good health. The chain couples TRBV20-1 to TRBJ2-7; 10 bases fit TRBD2. This CDR3 is CSAAPLSSGRDYEQYF. In nucleotides, the CDR3 is TGCAGTGCTGCACCCCTTTCTAGCGGGAGAGACTACGAGCAGTACTTC.